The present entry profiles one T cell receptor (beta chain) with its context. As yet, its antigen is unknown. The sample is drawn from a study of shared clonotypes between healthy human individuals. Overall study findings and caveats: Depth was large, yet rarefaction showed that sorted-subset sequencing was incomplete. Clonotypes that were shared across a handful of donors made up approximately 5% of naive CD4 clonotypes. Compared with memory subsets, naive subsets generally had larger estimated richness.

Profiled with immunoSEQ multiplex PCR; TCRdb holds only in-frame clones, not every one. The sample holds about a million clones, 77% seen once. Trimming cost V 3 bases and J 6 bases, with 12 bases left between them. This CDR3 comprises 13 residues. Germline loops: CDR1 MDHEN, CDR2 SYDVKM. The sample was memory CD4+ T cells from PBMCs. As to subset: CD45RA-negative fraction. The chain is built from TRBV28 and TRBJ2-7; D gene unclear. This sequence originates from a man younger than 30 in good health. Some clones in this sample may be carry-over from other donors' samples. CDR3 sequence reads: CASSFLLVTEQYF. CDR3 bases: TGTGCCAGCAGTTTCCTCCTAGTGACCGAGCAGTACTTC.